The 18 T cell receptor beta chains below were found in one sample sequenced in a study of T cell responses to AZD1222 COVID-19 vaccine. TCRdb's copy holds only in-frame clones and misses some; the assay was immunoSEQ multiplex PCR. Here the sample spans about 66,000 clones, about 90% being singletons. This specimen was peripheral blood, taken on day 0 of AZD1222 vaccination. These receptors were obtained from an adult in good health.

The chain is built from TRBV7-2 and TRBJ1-2, with 8 bases identical to TRBD1. The CDR3 length is 16 residues. J gave up 10 bases and V 3 bases, and 16 bases lay outside the gene matches. The germline V gene encodes CDR1 SGHTA and CDR2 FQGNSA. The CDR3 is CASSLWTGSVVEAYTF. The CDR3 region has the DNA TGTGCCAGCAGCTTGTGGACAGGGAGCGTCGTTGAAGCCTACACCTTC.

The chain combines TRBV5-5 with TRBJ2-1; 8 bases align to TRBD1. There are 14 residues in the CDR3. V lost 0 bases, J lost 8 bases, and 4 bases stayed unmatched. CDR1 is SGHKS, CDR2 YYEKEE, per germline (reference sequence). CDR3 region: CASSLAGGIDEQFF. The CDR3 coding sequence is TGTGCCAGCAGCTTGGCAGGGGGCATAGATGAGCAGTTCTTC.

The V and J genes are TRBV7-3 and TRBJ1-3; 10 bases line up with TRBD1. Losses at the gene ends were 1 base for V and 2 bases for J; bases not matched to a gene: 2. This CDR3 contains 16 residues. Germline V CDR1 and CDR2: SGHTA, FQGTGA. The CDR3 DNA sequence: TGTGCCAGCAGCTTAAGAGGGACAGGGGCTGGAAACACCATATATTTT. Translated: CASSLRGTGAGNTIYF.

V usage is TRBV7-9 and J usage is TRBJ2-3; TRBD2 might be the D (7 bases). Per germline, CDR1 SEHNR and CDR2 FQNEAQ (reference sequence). The CDR3 contains 14 residues. The V end lost 11 bases, the J end lost 6 bases, and 21 bases lay between the germline ends. CDR3 in amino acids: CAGGASRAWDTQYF. The CDR3 nucleotides are TGTGCCGGGGGGGCTAGCAGAGCGTGGGATACGCAGTATTTT.

The genes are TRBV7-9 and TRBJ1-1; D not certain. Germline assignment: CDR1 SEHNR and CDR2 FQNEAQ (reference sequence). Trimming shortened V by 5 bases and J by 4 bases, and 17 bases separated the two germline ends. The CDR3 loop spans 15 amino acids. The CDR3 sequence: CASSHRTAGVTEAFF. CDR3 sequence (DNA): TGTGCCAGCAGCCACCGAACGGCAGGAGTCACTGAAGCTTTCTTT.

The chain links TRBV11-2 to TRBJ1-4; 10 nucleotides match TRBD1. The germline CDR1 and CDR2 sequences are SGHAT and FQNNGV. V shed 4 bases and J 7 bases; nucleotides not matched to a gene: 3. CDR3 size: 14 residues. The CDR3 DNA sequence: TGTGCCAGCAGCTCGAGGGACAGGGGTGAAAAACTGTTTTTT. It yields the protein CASSSRDRGEKLFF.

V gene TRBV27 combines with J gene TRBJ1-2; 9 nucleotides match TRBD1. V was pared by 4 bases and J by 7 bases, with 13 bases of the junction left unmatched. The germline gives CDR1 MNHEY, CDR2 SMNVEV (reference sequence). This CDR3 is built from 16 residues. DNA of the CDR3: TGTGCCAGCAGTTCCCCCCTTGACAGGGGGAGAGGTGGCTACACCTTC. Protein sequence: CASSSPLDRGRGGYTF.

The J gene is TRBJ1-1, the V gene TRBV5-6, with D tentatively TRBD1 (5 bases). V was shortened by 1 base and J by 1 base, with 14 bases between the two germline ends. CDR3 length equals 16 residues. Germline V lookup: CDR1 SGHDT, CDR2 YYEEEE. DNA for the CDR3: TGTGCCAGCAGCTTGCCCCTCGGGGCTGGGAACACTGAAGCTTTCTTT. Protein product: CASSLPLGAGNTEAFF.

The J gene is TRBJ1-1, the V gene TRBV28; maybe TRBD1 (6 bases). CDR1 and CDR2 (germline): MDHEN, SYDVKM. Trimming removed 8 bases at V and 4 bases at J, with 14 bases between. The CDR3 runs 13 residues. CDR3 nucleotides: TGTGCCAGCGGGGACACCCTTTTCACTGAAGCTTTCTTT. This gives the protein CASGDTLFTEAFF.

V gene TRBV11-3 combines with J gene TRBJ2-2; no reliable D call. The V end was cut by 4 bases, the J end by 7 bases, with 10 bases between. Looked up from germline, CDR1 is SGHNT and CDR2 is YENEEA. The CDR3 extends over 13 amino acids. CDR3 sequence reads: CASSWNYRGELFF. Written as DNA, the CDR3 is TGTGCCAGCAGCTGGAACTATCGCGGGGAGCTGTTTTTT.

This clone qualifies as medium-sized. The genes are TRBV6-5 and TRBJ2-1; possibly TRBD1 for D (6 bases). The CDR3 is 13 residues long. The V gene's germline CDR1 is MNHEY and CDR2 SVGAGI. V dropped 6 bases and J dropped 8 bases, with 14 bases sitting between them. DNA for the CDR3: TGTGCCAGCAGCCCCTACAGGGTCGATGAGCAGTTCTTC. As protein: CASSPYRVDEQFF.

The V and J genes are TRBV6-5 and TRBJ1-5; TRBD1 agrees at 9 bases. V trimming: 5 bases; J trimming: 6 bases; junction bases outside the gene matches: 5. The CDR3 spans 14 residues. Germline assignment: CDR1 MNHEY and CDR2 SVGAGI. The DNA of the CDR3 is TGTGCCAGCAGTAACAGGGGGCTCGGTCAGCCCCAGCATTTT. Translating gives CASSNRGLGQPQHF.

The chain couples TRBV19 to TRBJ2-7; TRBD1 or TRBD2 may be the D gene (5 bases each). CDR3 length equals 14 residues. Germline assignment: CDR1 LNHDA and CDR2 SQIVND (reference sequence). Trimming cost V 4 bases and J 2 bases, with 12 bases left between them. The CDR3 reads CASSTRQTTYEQYF. The CDR3 bases are TGTGCCAGTAGTACCCGACAGACTACCTACGAGCAGTACTTC.

This chain uses TRBV2 with TRBJ1-2, with D unclear. CDR3 length: 14 residues. Trimming shortened V by 4 bases and J by 8 bases, and 17 bases separated the two germline ends. The germline V gene has CDR1 SNHLY and CDR2 FYNNEI. The CDR3 loop reads CASSGLGSMRGYTF. CDR3 coding DNA: TGTGCCAGCAGTGGCTTGGGCAGCATGCGGGGCTACACCTTC.

V usage is TRBV4-2 and J usage is TRBJ2-7; D ambiguous. Trimming removed 0 bases from V and 4 bases from J, with 7 bases in between. Germline CDR1 LGHNA, CDR2 YNFKEQ. The CDR3 consists of 13 residues. CDR3 in amino acids: CASSQDIKYEQYF. The CDR3 nucleotides are TGTGCCAGCAGCCAAGATATAAAGTACGAGCAGTACTTC.

The V gene is TRBV5-1, the J gene TRBJ2-5; 13 positions match TRBD2. The CDR3 is 15 amino acids. V trimming: 4 bases; J trimming: 3 bases; junction bases outside the gene matches: 3. Germline V gene lookup returns CDR1 SGHRS and CDR2 YFSETQ. CDR3 nucleotides: TGCGCCAGCAGCGTAGGGACTAGCGGGGAAGAGACCCAGTACTTC. Translation gives CASSVGTSGEETQYF.

With respect to this clone: This sample includes further DNA sequences coding for the same CDR3. The rearrangement links TRBV30 to TRBJ1-1; D is uncertain. Per the germline V gene, CDR1 is GTSNPN and CDR2 is SVGIG (reference sequence). The CDR3 loop spans 12 amino acids. With 0 bases removed from V and 7 bases from J, the gap between germline ends came to 9 bases. The CDR3 here is CAWSVERNEAFF. DNA for the CDR3: TGTGCCTGGAGTGTAGAACGAAATGAAGCTTTCTTT.

The chain combines TRBV12-3 or TRBV12-4 with TRBJ2-5; D ambiguous. The CDR3 is 13 residues long. The V end lost 3 bases, the J end lost 4 bases, and 9 bases lay between the germline ends. The CDR3 protein is CASSFLGSETQYF. CDR3 in DNA: TGTGCCAGCAGTTTTCTCGGTTCAGAGACCCAGTACTTC.